This T cell receptor (beta chain) appears in the sequencing data of a study of regulatory T cells in long-lasting Graves disease. Researchers made TCR beta libraries by using iRepertoire HTBI primers and running Arm-PCR on CDR3 regions. In TCRdb, the multiplex PCR reads were re-called with MiXCR into one record per CDR3 protein. The sample has roughly 520,000 distinct CDR3 sequences; more than 10% are singletons. Time point of the sample: newly diagnosed GD, antithyroid drugs for less than 3 months. The TCR library was made from RNA extracted from PBMCs. V lost 0 bases and J lost 0, with 10 bases in between. Germline V gene sequence: CDR1 SGDLS, CDR2 YYNGEE. This CDR3 contains 16 residues. This clonotype turned up a few times. This same sample was also part of a study on T cells in Graves' hyperthyroidism and ophthalmopathy.

The origin of this receptor is a woman aged 25 to 45 with Graves disease. V usage is TRBV9 and J usage is TRBJ2-1; D is undetermined. The sample here was peripheral blood mononuclear cells (PBMCs), taken at new diagnosis, from a patient treated with antithyroid drugs. The CDR3 sequence: CASSVGVSSSYNEQFF. In DNA form, the CDR3 reads TGTGCCAGCAGCGTAGGTGTCAGCAGCTCCTACAATGAGCAGTTCTTC.